This entry is about one T cell receptor beta chain. Its antigen remains unidentified. The record originates from a study of Tregs in tolerant kidney transplant recipients. The wider study: A roughly three-day belatacept mixed lymphocyte reaction, sometimes plus 5-day graft donor restimulation, preceded CD4+CD25+CD127- sorting. Study-wide results and caveats: This study did not directly address biological reproducibility.

This table comes from immunoSEQ multiplex PCR, and its TCRdb copy is limited to in-frame clones, with some not included. The repertoire has about 20,000 clones, about 71% of them found once; the top ten carry 3.4%. The CDR3 extends over 13 amino acids. Trimming stripped 8 bases from V and 0 bases from J, with 8 bases between. CDR1 is MRHNA and CDR2 is SNTAGT in the germline V gene. This chain links TRBV6-4 with TRBJ1-5; D gene uncertain. The TCR comes from a human donor in good health. Sequencing used Tregs from blood cultured with allogeneic cells. The DNA for the CDR3 is TGTGCCAGCGCGGTAAATAGCAATCAGCCCCAGCATTTT. It specifies CASAVNSNQPQHF.